This T cell receptor beta chain was sequenced for a study of shared clonotypes between healthy human individuals. Study-wide results and limits: Some naive CD4 clonotypes, around 4.9%, turned up in common across four donors.

This clone was detected only once. Its antigen is still unknown. CD45RO-negative CD8 cells positively selected for CCR7 made up the naive population, which excluded terminally differentiated effector memory CD45RA+ cells. All of the donors resided in Nashville, Tennessee, and each was a Caucasian adult. This table comes from immunoSEQ multiplex PCR, and its TCRdb copy is limited to in-frame clones, with some not included. The sample includes about 2 million clones, about 95% of them seen just once. J was trimmed by 4 bases and V by 4 bases; bases with no gene match: 6. The germline CDR1 and CDR2 sequences are MDHEN and SYDVKM. The CDR3 runs to 15 residues.

This sequence joins TRBV28 and TRBJ2-7, with 11 bases that match TRBD1. The sample was naive CD8+ T cells sorted from blood. The TCR was taken from a man between 18 and 35 years old in good health. The CDR3 protein is CASSSPGQGVYEQYF. CDR3 nucleotide sequence: TGTGCCAGCAGTTCCCCGGGACAGGGGGTATACGAGCAGTACTTC.